Shown below are 16 T cell receptor beta chains from a single sample sequenced in a study of T-cell reconstitution after alpha-beta-depleted transplantation in children. Preparation of the TCRbeta library involved a method that used unique molecular identifiers. TCRdb called the PCR reads again in MiXCR, with one record for every CDR3 protein. The sample lists approximately 99,000 distinct CDR3 sequences; 6.4% were seen once. Specimen: PBMCs, mostly from graft donor cells, collected 360 days after TCRalphabeta/CD19-depleted stem cell transplant. Every receptor here comes from a male patient aged 2 to 9 who had a stem cell transplant for acute lymphoblastic leukemia, so the T cells may come from the graft donor.

The chain joins TRBV24-1 to TRBJ1-2; D possibly corresponds to TRBD1 (5 bases). Germline lookup yields CDR1 KGHDR and CDR2 SFDVKD. The CDR3 loop spans 15 amino acids. Trimming took off 5 bases at V and 4 bases at J, with 16 bases between the two ends. Written as DNA, the CDR3 is TGTGCCACCAGTGGCCGTCGGGGCGATTCCTATGGCTACACCTTC. It codes for CATSGRRGDSYGYTF.

This clonotype has at least ten counts. This chain's CDR3 is CSVEGLADTDTQYF. The DNA of the CDR3 is TGCAGCGTTGAAGGACTAGCAGACACAGATACGCAGTATTTT. The chain recombines TRBV29-1 with TRBJ2-3; 7 nucleotides agree with TRBD2. The CDR3 contains 14 residues. The germline CDR1 and CDR2 sequences are SQVTM and ANQGSEA. Trimming took 1 base from V and 2 from J; bases not matched to a gene: 3.

The chain recombines TRBV28 with TRBJ2-2; D is ambiguous. Germline-derived CDR1 and CDR2 are MDHEN and SYDVKM. The CDR3 sequence is 15 residues long. V lost 0 bases to trimming and J lost 6 bases, with 11 bases between them. The CDR3 region is CASSLWDAGPGELFF. The CDR3 coding sequence is TGTGCCAGCAGTTTATGGGATGCCGGCCCCGGGGAGCTGTTTTTT.

The V and J genes are TRBV7-9 and TRBJ2-7, with TRBD1 as a possible D gene (5 bases). This CDR3 spans 15 amino acids. Germline V gene lookup returns CDR1 SEHNR and CDR2 FQNEAQ (reference sequence). V was trimmed by 5 bases and J by 0 bases, leaving 14 bases between them. The CDR3 sequence: CASSQSWGFSYEQYF. CDR3 nucleotide sequence: TGTGCCAGCAGCCAGTCTTGGGGCTTCTCCTACGAGCAGTACTTC.

This clonotype was observed a few times. V and J are TRBV2 and TRBJ2-7, with D perhaps being TRBD1 or TRBD2 (5 bases each). From germline, CDR1 is SNHLY and CDR2 FYNNEI. This CDR3 contains 17 residues. V was shortened by 8 bases and J by 2 bases, with 25 bases between the two germline ends. The CDR3 region is CASSPGAIDYFPYEQYF. The DNA of the CDR3 is TGTGCCAGCTCCCCTGGGGCGATTGACTACTTTCCCTACGAGCAGTACTTC.

This clonotype was seen only a few times. The genes are TRBV5-5 and TRBJ1-2, with TRBD1 matching 9 bases. Germline V gene sequence: CDR1 SGHKS, CDR2 YYEKEE (reference sequence). CDR3 length: 15 residues. The junction had 8 bases not matched to a gene; V was cut back by 4 bases and J by 4 bases. DNA for the CDR3: TGTGCCAGCAGCCCTTCGGACAGGGGTGGCTATGGCTACACCTTC. Translated, it gives CASSPSDRGGYGYTF. Combining the CDR3 with reference TRBV5-5 and TRBJ1-2 gives the whole variable domain DAGVTQSPTHLIKTRGQQVTLRCSPISGHKSVSWYQQVLGQGPQFIFQYYEKEERGRGNFPDRFSARQFPNYSSELNVNALLLGDSALYLCASSPSDRGGYGYTFGSGTRLTVV.

The V gene is TRBV20-1, the J gene TRBJ1-3, with a weak D call TRBD1 (5 bases). CDR1 DFQATT and CDR2 SNEGSKA come from the germline V gene (reference sequence). V lost 3 bases to trimming and J lost 3 bases, with 15 bases between them. This CDR3 region has 15 residues. As DNA, the CDR3 is TGCAGTGCTAGTAGGGGTGGCGGGGGTGGAAACACCATATATTTT. This sequence encodes CSASRGGGGGNTIYF.

This clonotype was recorded a few times. V and J are TRBV4-2 and TRBJ2-1, with TRBD2 matching over 7 bases. Trimming at V came to 7 bases and at J to 6 bases, leaving 15 bases not matched to a gene. Germline values: CDR1 LGHNA, CDR2 YNFKEQ. The CDR3 length is 16 residues. The CDR3 here is CASKPTGRAGSNEQFF. Here the CDR3 DNA reads TGTGCCAGCAAGCCTACGGGGAGGGCCGGGTCCAATGAGCAGTTCTTC.

This clonotype has ten or more counts. The V and J genes are TRBV27 and TRBJ2-2; D call uncertain. This CDR3 is 14 amino acids long. Trimming removed 3 bases at V and 1 base at J, with 6 bases between. Germline assignment: CDR1 MNHEY and CDR2 SMNVEV (reference sequence). In DNA, the CDR3 is TGTGCCAGCAGTTTCACTATGAACACCGGGGAGCTGTTTTTT. Translating it yields CASSFTMNTGELFF.

The table lists this clonotype with many counts. The chain combines TRBV20-1 with TRBJ2-3; 9 bases match TRBD1. Germline CDR1 DFQATT, CDR2 SNEGSKA (reference sequence). The CDR3 is 15 amino acids. V was clipped by 4 bases and J by 3 bases; unmatched bases: 8. The CDR3 nucleotides are TGCAGTGCTAACCGGGACAGGGAGGGGACAGATACGCAGTATTTT. Residues: CSANRDREGTDTQYF.

This rearrangement joins TRBV3-1 to TRBJ1-4; D possibly corresponds to TRBD1 (5 bases). This CDR3 comprises 16 residues. Trimming shortened V by 3 bases and J by 9 bases, and 20 bases separated the two germline ends. CDR1 LGHDT and CDR2 YNNKEL come from the germline V gene (reference sequence). The DNA for the CDR3 is TGTGCCAGCAGCCAGCTCCCAGCAGGGAAGAGGAAAAAACTGTTTTTT. It yields the protein CASSQLPAGKRKKLFF.

This clonotype appeared a few times. V usage is TRBV20-1 and J usage is TRBJ2-4; 9 bases line up with TRBD2. The V gene's germline CDR1 is DFQATT and CDR2 SNEGSKA (reference sequence). Trimming cost V 2 bases and J 0 bases; bases outside gene matches: 8. CDR3 length equals 17 residues. This CDR3 is CSARRPRTSVAKNIQYF. CDR3 nucleotides: TGCAGTGCTAGACGTCCCCGGACTAGCGTAGCCAAAAACATTCAGTACTTC.

This clonotype was recorded at least ten times. The chain has TRBV20-1 and TRBJ2-7; D is perhaps TRBD1 or TRBD2 (6 bases each). Trimming removed 3 bases from V and 0 bases from J, with 15 bases in between. The CDR3 totals 15 residues. The germline gives CDR1 DFQATT, CDR2 SNEGSKA (reference sequence). CDR3 nucleotides: TGCAGTGCTAGTTGGCCGGAGGGGGACTCCTACGAGCAGTACTTC. This codes for CSASWPEGDSYEQYF.

This clonotype was seen repeatedly, ten times or more. The chain carries TRBV7-9 and TRBJ2-7, with D possibly being TRBD1 (7 bases). Germline V gene data show CDR1 as SEHNR and CDR2 as FQNEAQ (reference sequence). V was trimmed by 5 bases and J by 9 bases, leaving 14 bases between them. The CDR3 extends over 12 amino acids. The CDR3 protein is CASSAQGGGQYF. In nucleotides, the CDR3 is TGTGCCAGCAGCGCGCAGGGGGGTGGGCAGTACTTC.

This clonotype was detected only a few times. This chain joins TRBV29-1 and TRBJ2-1; 8 bases are shared with TRBD2. The CDR3 spans 14 residues. The junction had 9 bases not matched to a gene; V was cut back by 7 bases and J by 4 bases. Germline assignment: CDR1 SQVTM and CDR2 ANQGSEA. CDR3 nucleotide sequence: TGCAGCGCCTTACATCGGGGGGGGTACAATGAGCAGTTCTTC. It codes for CSALHRGGYNEQFF.

The chain carries TRBV27 and TRBJ2-7; 9 nucleotides line up with TRBD1. Germline lookup yields CDR1 MNHEY and CDR2 SMNVEV (reference sequence). V shed 6 bases and J 6 bases; nucleotides not matched to a gene: 6. The CDR3 is 13 residues long. The CDR3 protein is CASSRTGVAEQYF. As DNA, the CDR3 is TGTGCCAGCAGCCGGACAGGGGTGGCCGAGCAGTACTTC.